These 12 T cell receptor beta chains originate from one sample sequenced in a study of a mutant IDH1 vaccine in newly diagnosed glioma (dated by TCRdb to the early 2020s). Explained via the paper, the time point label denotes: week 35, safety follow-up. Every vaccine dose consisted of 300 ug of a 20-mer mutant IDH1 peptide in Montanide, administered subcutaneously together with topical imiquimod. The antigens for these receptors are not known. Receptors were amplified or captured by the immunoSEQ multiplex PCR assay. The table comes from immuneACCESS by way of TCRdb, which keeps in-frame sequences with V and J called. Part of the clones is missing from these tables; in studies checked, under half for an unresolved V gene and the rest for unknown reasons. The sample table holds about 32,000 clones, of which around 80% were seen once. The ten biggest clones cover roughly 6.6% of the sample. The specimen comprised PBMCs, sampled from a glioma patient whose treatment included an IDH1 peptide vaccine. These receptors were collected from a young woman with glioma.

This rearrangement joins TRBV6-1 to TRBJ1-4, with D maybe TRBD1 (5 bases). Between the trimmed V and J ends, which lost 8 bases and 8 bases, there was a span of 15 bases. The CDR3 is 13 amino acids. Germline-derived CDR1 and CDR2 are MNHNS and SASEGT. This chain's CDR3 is CASVRVKGEKLFF. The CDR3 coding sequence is TGTGCCAGCGTGAGGGTAAAGGGGGAAAAACTGTTTTTT.

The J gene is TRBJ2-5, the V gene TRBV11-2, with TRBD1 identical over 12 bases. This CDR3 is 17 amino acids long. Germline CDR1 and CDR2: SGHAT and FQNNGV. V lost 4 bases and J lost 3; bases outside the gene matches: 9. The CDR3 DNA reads TGTGCCAGCAGCTCTTGGGGACAGGGGGCCCGGGAAGAGACCCAGTACTTC. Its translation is CASSSWGQGAREETQYF.

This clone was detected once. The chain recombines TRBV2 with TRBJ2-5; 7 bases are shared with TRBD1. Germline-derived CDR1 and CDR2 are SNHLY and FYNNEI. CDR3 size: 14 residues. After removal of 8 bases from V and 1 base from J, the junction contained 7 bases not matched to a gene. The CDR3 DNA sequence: TGTGCCAGCGGCCGGGACAGTGGCCAAGAGACCCAGTACTTC. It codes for CASGRDSGQETQYF.

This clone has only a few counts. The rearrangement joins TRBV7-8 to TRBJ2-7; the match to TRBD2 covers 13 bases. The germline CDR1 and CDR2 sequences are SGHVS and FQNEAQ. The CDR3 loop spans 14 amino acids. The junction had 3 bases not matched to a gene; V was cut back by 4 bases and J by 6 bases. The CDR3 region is CASSWTSGRREQYF. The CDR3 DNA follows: TGTGCCAGCAGCTGGACTAGCGGGAGACGCGAGCAGTACTTC.

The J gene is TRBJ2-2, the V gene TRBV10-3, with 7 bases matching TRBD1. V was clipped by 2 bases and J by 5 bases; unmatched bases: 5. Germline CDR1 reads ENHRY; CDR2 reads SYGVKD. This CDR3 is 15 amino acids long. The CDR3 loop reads CAISEGTEKTGELFF. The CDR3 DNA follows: TGTGCCATCAGTGAGGGGACAGAGAAAACCGGGGAGCTGTTTTTT.

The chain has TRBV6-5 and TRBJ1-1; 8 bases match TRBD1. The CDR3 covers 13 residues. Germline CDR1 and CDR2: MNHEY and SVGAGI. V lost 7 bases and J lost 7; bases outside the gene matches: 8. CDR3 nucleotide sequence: TGTGCCAGCATCCAGGGGGCGCTGGGTGAAGCTTTCTTT. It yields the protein CASIQGALGEAFF.

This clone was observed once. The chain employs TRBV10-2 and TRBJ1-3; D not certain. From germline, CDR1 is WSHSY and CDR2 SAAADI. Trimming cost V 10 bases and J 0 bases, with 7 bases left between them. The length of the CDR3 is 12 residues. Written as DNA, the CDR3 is TGCGCCACTTCTGACTCTGGAAACACCATATATTTT. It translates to CATSDSGNTIYF.

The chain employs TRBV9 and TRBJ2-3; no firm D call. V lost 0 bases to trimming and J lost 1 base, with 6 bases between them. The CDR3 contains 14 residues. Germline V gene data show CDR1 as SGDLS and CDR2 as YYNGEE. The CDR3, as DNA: TGTGCCAGCAGCGTAGGTGGGCGCACAGATACGCAGTATTTT. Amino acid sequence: CASSVGGRTDTQYF.

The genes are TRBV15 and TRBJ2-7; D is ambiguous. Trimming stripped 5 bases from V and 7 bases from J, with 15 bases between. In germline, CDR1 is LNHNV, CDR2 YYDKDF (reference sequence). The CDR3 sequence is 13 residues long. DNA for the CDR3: TGTGCCACCAGCGAGAACGGGCGGCTGGAGCAGTACTTC. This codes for CATSENGRLEQYF.

DNA for the CDR3: TGCGCCAGCAGCTTGGATGGACAGTTCTTCTACGAGCAGTACTTC. The encoded protein is CASSLDGQFFYEQYF. This sequence joins TRBV5-1 and TRBJ2-7, with D possibly being TRBD1 (6 bases). The CDR3 consists of 15 residues. Deletions cut 0 bases from V and 3 bases from J, with 13 bases between. Germline CDR1 reads SGHRS; CDR2 reads YFSETQ. Complete variable domain (other parts from reference TRBV5-1 and TRBJ2-7): KAGVTQTPRYLIKTRGQQVTLSCSPISGHRSVSWYQQTPGQGLQFLFEYFSETQRNKGNFPGRFSGRQFSNSRSEMNVSTLELGDSALYLCASSLDGQFFYEQYFGPGTRLTVT.

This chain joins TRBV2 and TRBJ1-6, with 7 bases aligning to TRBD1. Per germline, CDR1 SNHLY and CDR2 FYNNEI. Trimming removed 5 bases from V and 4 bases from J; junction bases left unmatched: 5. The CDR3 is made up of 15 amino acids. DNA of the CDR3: TGTGCCAGCAGTAGGGACAGCCAGTATAATTCACCCCTCCACTTT. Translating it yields CASSRDSQYNSPLHF. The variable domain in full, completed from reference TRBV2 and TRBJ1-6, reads EPEVTQTPSHQVTQMGQEVILRCVPISNHLYFYWYRQILGQKVEFLVSFYNNEISEKSEIFDDQFSVERPDGSNFTLKIRSTKLEDSAMYFCASSRDSQYNSPLHFGNGTRLTVT.

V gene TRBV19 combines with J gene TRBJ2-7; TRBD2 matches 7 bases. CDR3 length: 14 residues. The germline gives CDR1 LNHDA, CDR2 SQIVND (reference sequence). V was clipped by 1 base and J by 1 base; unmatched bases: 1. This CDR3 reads CASSIVSGSYEQYF. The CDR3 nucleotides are TGTGCCAGTAGTATAGTTAGCGGGTCCTACGAGCAGTACTTC.